One and the same sample provided the 22 T cell receptor beta chains below, sequenced in a study of identifying expanded T cells in peripheral blood. Sequenced by immunoSEQ multiplex PCR; TCRdb stores in-frame clones only, minus some. The sample contains about 94,000 clones, approximately 85% of which appear only once. The sequenced sample consisted of blood. These TCRs come from a person aged 18 to 75 in good health.

V and J are TRBV4-1 and TRBJ2-1, with TRBD2 matching over 14 bases. The J segment lost 6 bases and the V segment lost 4 bases, leaving 2 bases of the junction unmatched. This CDR3 spans 15 amino acids. Germline-derived CDR1 and CDR2 are MGHRA and YSYEKL. In DNA, the CDR3 is TGCGCCAGCAGCCGGACTAGCGGGGGGATCAATGAGCAGTTCTTC. Protein sequence: CASSRTSGGINEQFF.

This clone was detected a few times. This sequence joins TRBV5-6 and TRBJ1-6; 9 positions agree with TRBD1. The junction had 4 bases not matched to a gene; V was cut back by 2 bases and J by 4 bases. The CDR3 spans 16 residues. CDR1 is SGHDT and CDR2 is YYEEEE in the germline V gene. The CDR3 DNA follows: TGTGCCAGCAGCTTTACCGGGACAGGGTATAATTCACCCCTCCACTTT. This encodes CASSFTGTGYNSPLHF.

The V and J genes are TRBV9 and TRBJ1-2, with D possibly TRBD1 on 6 matching bases. Trimming took off 3 bases at V and 5 bases at J, with 23 bases between the two ends. The CDR3 loop spans 17 amino acids. Germline values: CDR1 SGDLS, CDR2 YYNGEE. Here the CDR3 DNA reads TGTGCCAGCAGCGCTCTAAGGACAGATATGGGGTCTTATGGCTACACCTTC. Encoded protein: CASSALRTDMGSYGYTF.

The chain joins TRBV29-1 to TRBJ2-3; D is uncertain. The CDR3 contains 13 residues. Per germline, CDR1 SQVTM and CDR2 ANQGSEA. V was cut by 7 bases and J by 3 bases, with 14 bases left in between. The chain's CDR3 is CSAAVRVTDTQYF. The CDR3 DNA sequence: TGCAGCGCCGCGGTCCGGGTAACAGATACGCAGTATTTT.

The chain recombines TRBV9 with TRBJ2-2, with D unclear. CDR1 is SGDLS and CDR2 is YYNGEE in the germline V gene. The V and J ends lost 2 bases and 1 base respectively, with 6 bases between them. This CDR3 is built from 14 residues. CDR3 amino acids: CASSVRQNTGELFF. The CDR3 coding sequence is TGTGCCAGCAGCGTGCGACAGAACACCGGGGAGCTGTTTTTT.

V usage is TRBV28 and J usage is TRBJ2-2; 7 nucleotides match TRBD1. The ends lost 6 bases at V and 4 bases at J; junction bases unmatched: 14. CDR1 and CDR2 (germline): MDHEN, SYDVKM. CDR3 length: 17 residues. The CDR3 DNA reads as TGTGCCAGCAGCCGTTTCGTCCCCAGGGGGTCCACCGGGGAGCTGTTTTTT. Its translation is CASSRFVPRGSTGELFF.

The chain has TRBV19 and TRBJ1-3; D gene ambiguous. Germline V CDR1 and CDR2: LNHDA, SQIVND (reference sequence). V shed 5 bases and J shed 2 bases, with 16 bases lying between them. The CDR3 is made up of 16 amino acids. The CDR3 spells CASSGRGVNAGNTIYF. In nucleotides, the CDR3 is TGTGCCAGTAGTGGACGCGGGGTAAACGCTGGAAACACCATATATTTT.

The CDR3 is CASSLNTEAFF. The CDR3 nucleotides read TGTGCCAGCAGTTTAAACACTGAAGCTTTCTTT. This chain joins TRBV2 and TRBJ1-1; D is unresolved. The V gene's germline CDR1 is SNHLY and CDR2 FYNNEI. Trimming took off 5 bases at V and 2 bases at J, with 3 bases between the two ends. This CDR3 spans 11 amino acids. The full variable domain, completed using reference TRBV2 and TRBJ1-1, is EPEVTQTPSHQVTQMGQEVILRCVPISNHLYFYWYRQILGQKVEFLVSFYNNEISEKSEIFDDQFSVERPDGSNFTLKIRSTKLEDSAMYFCASSLNTEAFFGQGTRLTVV.

This sequence joins TRBV29-1 and TRBJ1-1; possible D gene TRBD1, 5 bases. Per the germline V gene, CDR1 is SQVTM and CDR2 is ANQGSEA. Trimming took off 3 bases at V and 0 bases at J, with 8 bases between the two ends. This CDR3 region has 13 residues. The chain's CDR3 is CSVEGHLNTEAFF. The CDR3 coding sequence is TGCAGCGTTGAGGGGCACTTGAACACTGAAGCTTTCTTT. Full variable domain (missing parts from reference TRBV29-1 and TRBJ1-1): SAVISQKPSRDICQRGTSLTIQCQVDSQVTMMFWYRQQPGQSLTLIATANQGSEATYESGFVIDKFPISRPNLTFSTLTVSNMSPEDSSIYLCSVEGHLNTEAFFGQGTRLTVV.

The rearrangement links TRBV19 to TRBJ2-1; 9 positions agree with TRBD1. The CDR3 runs 22 residues. The V and J ends lost 3 bases and 3 bases, in that order; junction bases with no gene match: 24. Germline CDR1 reads LNHDA; CDR2 reads SQIVND (reference sequence). CDR3 in DNA: TGTGCCAGTAGTATCGAGGCCGACGCCCAAAAACCCGGGACAGGGAGCTACAATGAGCAGTTCTTC. Translating gives CASSIEADAQKPGTGSYNEQFF.

This clone has just one count. The chain carries TRBV7-9 and TRBJ1-4; a weak D match, TRBD1 (5 bases). The CDR3 has 14 amino acids. CDR1 is SEHNR, CDR2 FQNEAQ, per germline (reference sequence). V was clipped by 4 bases and J by 8 bases, with 14 bases between them. The CDR3, as DNA: TGTGCCAGCAGCTCGGGGCATTTCGGAGAAAAACTGTTTTTT. This sequence encodes CASSSGHFGEKLFF. The full variable domain, its missing parts supplied by reference TRBV7-9 and TRBJ1-4, is DTGVSQNPRHKITKRGQNVTFRCDPISEHNRLYWYRQTLGQGPEFLTYFQNEAQLEKSRLLSDRFSAERPKGSFSTLEIQRTEQGDSAMYLCASSSGHFGEKLFFGSGTQLSVL.

This chain joins TRBV27 and TRBJ2-7; D may match TRBD1 or TRBD2 (5 bases each). The CDR3 loop spans 13 amino acids. Germline CDR1 reads MNHEY; CDR2 reads SMNVEV (reference sequence). V lost 9 bases and J lost 2, with 14 bases in between. CDR3 amino acids: CASRRVGAYEQYF. DNA for the CDR3: TGTGCCAGTCGCAGGGTCGGGGCCTACGAGCAGTACTTC.

The rearrangement joins TRBV19 to TRBJ1-1; the match to TRBD1 covers 12 bases. Looked up from germline, CDR1 is LNHDA and CDR2 is SQIVND (reference sequence). After removal of 7 bases from V and 8 bases from J, the junction contained 11 bases not matched to a gene. This CDR3 is built from 15 residues. CDR3 loop: CASNNPGQGAFEAFF. The CDR3 DNA reads as TGTGCCAGTAATAATCCGGGACAGGGGGCGTTCGAAGCTTTCTTT.

The chain has TRBV6-5 and TRBJ1-4; unclear D gene. The germline V gene encodes CDR1 MNHEY and CDR2 SVGAGI. The CDR3 runs 15 residues. The V end lost 4 bases, the J end lost 5 bases, and 14 bases lay between the germline ends. For the CDR3, the DNA is TGTGCCAGCAGTTCTCTGTCTAAGGGCAATGAAAAACTGTTTTTT. Its protein product is CASSSLSKGNEKLFF.

This clone came up once. This chain uses TRBV7-8 with TRBJ2-3; TRBD2 matches 14 bases. The ends lost 2 bases at V and 7 bases at J; junction bases unmatched: 5. The CDR3 totals 16 residues. Per the germline V gene, CDR1 is SGHVS and CDR2 is FQNEAQ. In DNA form, the CDR3 reads TGTGCCAGCAGCTTAACCGGGACTAGCGGGAGTTATACGCAGTATTTT. Its protein product is CASSLTGTSGSYTQYF.

This chain uses TRBV5-1 with TRBJ1-3; D is ambiguous. Looked up from germline, CDR1 is SGHRS and CDR2 is YFSETQ. This CDR3 has 15 amino acids. The V and J ends lost 3 bases and 1 base respectively, with 11 bases between them. DNA of the CDR3: TGCGCCAGCAGCTACATAATTCAGTCTGGAAACACCATATATTTT. This codes for CASSYIIQSGNTIYF.

This clone was recorded only once. The chain links TRBV19 to TRBJ2-1; 8 nucleotides line up with TRBD2. V was clipped by 7 bases and J by 0 bases; unmatched bases: 14. CDR3 size: 18 residues. Per germline, CDR1 LNHDA and CDR2 SQIVND (reference sequence). This CDR3 is CASNRVPSGPLSYNEQFF. CDR3 nucleotide sequence: TGTGCCAGTAACAGGGTCCCTAGCGGGCCCCTCTCCTACAATGAGCAGTTCTTC.

This chain links TRBV7-9 with TRBJ1-2, with D possibly being TRBD1 (6 bases). CDR3 size: 13 residues. CDR1 and CDR2 from the germline V gene are SEHNR and FQNEAQ (reference sequence). Between the trimmed V and J ends, which lost 2 bases and 7 bases, there was a span of 11 bases. DNA for the CDR3: TGTGCCAGCAGCTTATCAGACAGGTCTGGCTACACCTTC. The encoded protein is CASSLSDRSGYTF.

The chain uses TRBV7-9 and TRBJ1-5; D call uncertain. Germline CDR1 reads SEHNR; CDR2 reads FQNEAQ (reference sequence). V lost 8 bases and J lost 1, with 9 bases in between. This CDR3 spans 13 amino acids. CDR3 DNA sequence: TGTGCCAGCTCAATCGGGAGCAATCAGCCCCAGCATTTT. It is translated as CASSIGSNQPQHF.

This clone has a handful of counts. The chain carries TRBV5-1 and TRBJ2-3; 15 bases are a match to TRBD2. Germline trimming cut 4 bases from V and 2 bases from J; bases unmatched to any gene: 5. From germline, CDR1 is SGHRS and CDR2 YFSETQ. The length of the CDR3 is 17 residues. The chain's CDR3 is CASSPWTSGGATDTQYF. In nucleotides, the CDR3 is TGCGCCAGCAGCCCCTGGACTAGCGGGGGGGCCACAGATACGCAGTATTTT. The full variable domain, completed using reference TRBV5-1 and TRBJ2-3, is KAGVTQTPRYLIKTRGQQVTLSCSPISGHRSVSWYQQTPGQGLQFLFEYFSETQRNKGNFPGRFSGRQFSNSRSEMNVSTLELGDSALYLCASSPWTSGGATDTQYFGPGTRLTVL.

This chain uses TRBV5-1 with TRBJ2-3; D not certain. This CDR3 comprises 15 residues. Trimming removed 1 base from V and 0 bases from J, with 9 bases in between. Germline V gene lookup returns CDR1 SGHRS and CDR2 YFSETQ. This CDR3 is CASSLFSQSTDTQYF. The CDR3 DNA reads as TGCGCCAGCAGCTTGTTTTCGCAGAGCACAGATACGCAGTATTTT.

The rearrangement uses TRBV19 and TRBJ2-2; unclear D gene. V was clipped by 7 bases and J by 5 bases, with 20 bases between them. This CDR3 spans 16 amino acids. Germline assignment: CDR1 LNHDA and CDR2 SQIVND (reference sequence). The CDR3, as DNA: TGTGCCAGTAAAAATAGGTCCCCGGGCGGAACCGGGGAGCTGTTTTTT. It codes for CASKNRSPGGTGELFF.